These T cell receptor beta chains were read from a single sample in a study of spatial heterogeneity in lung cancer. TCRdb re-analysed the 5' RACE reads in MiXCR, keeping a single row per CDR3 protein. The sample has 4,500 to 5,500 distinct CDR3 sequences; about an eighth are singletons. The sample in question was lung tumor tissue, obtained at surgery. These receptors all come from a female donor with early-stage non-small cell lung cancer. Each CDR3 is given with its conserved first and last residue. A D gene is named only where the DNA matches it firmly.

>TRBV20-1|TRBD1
CSAPGTGGDGYTF
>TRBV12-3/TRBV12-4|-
CASSLNPGLDEQFF
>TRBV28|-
CASSDRDRRRDEQYF
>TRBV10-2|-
CASSVGQPNQPQHF
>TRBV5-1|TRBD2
CASSLETSGGLQETQYF
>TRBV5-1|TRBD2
CASSTLRGGYEQYF
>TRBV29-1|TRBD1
CSVDRAGTEAFF
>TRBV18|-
CASSPRAQGPLHF
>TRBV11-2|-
CASSLDGDQPQHF
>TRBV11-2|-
CASGPGTPSSYNSPLHF
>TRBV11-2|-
CASSLGPARETQYF
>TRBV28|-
CASSLGDGYTF
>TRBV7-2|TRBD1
CASRRDRVQETQYF
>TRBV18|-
CASSPTGSGELFF
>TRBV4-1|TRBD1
CASSPTGTENYGYTF